Listed below are T cell receptor beta chains from one sample, sequenced in a study of T cell responses to AZD1222 COVID-19 vaccine. The protocol was immunoSEQ multiplex PCR, while the TCRdb copy is restricted to in-frame clones and leaves out a portion. Altogether 150,000 to 200,000 clones are present, over 90% being singletons, with the ten largest covering 3.5% to 4.5%. Sequences were derived from peripheral blood, sampled on day 0 of AZD1222 vaccination. The source is an adult in good health. Each CDR3 is given without its conserved first and last residue. Fields, in order: J gene, V gene, CDR3 protein.

>TRBJ1-3|TRBV25-1
ASSDLRTAGNTIY
>TRBJ1-2|TRBV12-3/TRBV12-4
ASNIQGATGYT
>TRBJ2-5|TRBV9
ASSVGLAGKVMETQY
>TRBJ2-3|TRBV14
ASSSVDTQY
>TRBJ2-7|TRBV5-6
ASSLVALDEQY
>TRBJ1-6|TRBV2
ASSNGASPLH
>TRBJ2-7|TRBV25-1
ASSESILGQGYEQY
>TRBJ1-1|TRBV18
ASSPWGNTEAF
>TRBJ1-1|TRBV27
ASKQGNTEAF
>TRBJ1-2|TRBV3-1/TRBV3-2
ASSRVWDRGRSSYGYT
>TRBJ1-2|TRBV5-1
ASSLDPGNYGYT
>TRBJ1-1|TRBV6-5
ASSYSQGLNTEAF